The text below deals with one T cell receptor (beta chain). The sample holds one count of this clone. What this receptor recognizes is not known. Base qualities are not provided; no much larger clone lies one nucleotide away. Survey-level sequencing on the immunoSEQ platform was used to profile TCR beta chain repertoires. For the original study's pipeline: Repertoire diversity was quantified as the inverse Simpson index, and CDR3 amino acid length spectratypes and V-J pairing frequencies were compared. Clonotypes specific to SARS-CoV-2, CMV, influenza A and EBV were annotated by matching TCR beta CDR3 sequences against VDJdb. The table was pulled from immuneACCESS by TCRdb, which kept in-frame rearrangements only. Such tables lose some clones; where checked, under half of the loss comes from unresolved V genes, and the rest has no known cause. For V, J and clone size, that table is used; D and trimming come from the DNA. The sample yields around 54,000 clones; approximately 95% were counted once. About 10% of the sample goes to the ten largest clones.

This sample stems from a study (dated by TCRdb to about 2022). The CDR3, from cysteine to phenylalanine, totals 14 residues. Of all the DNA, just the CDR3 is kept, 42 bases in frame from base 1. V sheds 3 bases and J sheds 4 bases, leaving 13 bases between their ends. The germline V gene (reference sequence) supplies CDR1 LNHDA and CDR2 SQIVND. Beyond this particular receptor, the publication reports: Further investigation, including longitudinal sampling and assessment of a control group, is stated by the authors to be required.

PBMCs were isolated from peripheral blood, and TCR beta sequencing was performed on genomic DNA from unsorted PBMCs. This clonotype was sampled from a man aged 35-49 years with rheumatoid arthritis. The specimen sequenced was PBMCs. The rearrangement joined TRBV19 to TRBJ2-7; the D gene is perhaps TRBD1, from 7 matching bases. The nucleotide sequence is given as TGTGCCAGTAGTATCACGCAGGGGGGTTACGAGCAGTACTTC. It codes for CASSITQGGYEQYF.